This T cell receptor beta chain was captured in a study of T cell responses to AZD1222 COVID-19 vaccine. V lost 1 base and J lost 1, with 11 bases in between. Germline V gene data show CDR1 as KGHDR and CDR2 as SFDVKD. The CDR3 runs 16 residues. The table lists this clone with a few counts. As yet, its antigen is unknown. Study findings and constraints: The study sampled repertoires only after the peak T cell response.

TCRdb's copy holds only in-frame clones and misses some; the assay was immunoSEQ multiplex PCR. Here the sample spans roughly 170,000 clones, roughly nine tenths being singletons. The TCR comes from an adult in good health. J is TRBJ2-3 and V is TRBV24-1; tentatively, D is TRBD1 (5 bases). The specimen was peripheral blood, collected on day 0 of AZD1222 vaccination. DNA for the CDR3: TGTGCCACCAGTGATTTCGGGCAGGGCGGCACAGATACGCAGTATTTT. It specifies CATSDFGQGGTDTQYF.